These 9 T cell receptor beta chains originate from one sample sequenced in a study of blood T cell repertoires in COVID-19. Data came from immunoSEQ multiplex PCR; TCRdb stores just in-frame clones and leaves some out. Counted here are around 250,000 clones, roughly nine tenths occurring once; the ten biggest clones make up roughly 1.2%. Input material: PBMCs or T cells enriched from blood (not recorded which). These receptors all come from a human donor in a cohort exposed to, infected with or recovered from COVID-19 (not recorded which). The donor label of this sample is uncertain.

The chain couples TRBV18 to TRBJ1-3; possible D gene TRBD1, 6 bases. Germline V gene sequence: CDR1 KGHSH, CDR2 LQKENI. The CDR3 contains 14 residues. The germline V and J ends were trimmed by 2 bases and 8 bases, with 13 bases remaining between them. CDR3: CASSPSRQADTIYF. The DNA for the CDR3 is TGTGCCAGCTCACCAAGTCGACAGGCGGACACCATATATTTT.

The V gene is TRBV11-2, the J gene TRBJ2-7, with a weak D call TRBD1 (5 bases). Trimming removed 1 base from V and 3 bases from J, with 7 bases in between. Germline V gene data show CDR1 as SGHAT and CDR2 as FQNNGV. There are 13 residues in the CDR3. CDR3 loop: CASSLGQFYEQYF. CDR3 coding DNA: TGTGCCAGCAGCTTAGGACAGTTCTACGAGCAGTACTTC.

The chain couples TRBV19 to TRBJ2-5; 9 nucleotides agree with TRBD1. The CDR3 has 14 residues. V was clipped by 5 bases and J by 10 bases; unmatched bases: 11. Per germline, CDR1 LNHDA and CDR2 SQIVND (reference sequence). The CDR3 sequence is CASSVGQGGSNQYF. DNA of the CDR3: TGTGCCAGTAGTGTGGGACAGGGCGGCTCGAACCAGTACTTC.

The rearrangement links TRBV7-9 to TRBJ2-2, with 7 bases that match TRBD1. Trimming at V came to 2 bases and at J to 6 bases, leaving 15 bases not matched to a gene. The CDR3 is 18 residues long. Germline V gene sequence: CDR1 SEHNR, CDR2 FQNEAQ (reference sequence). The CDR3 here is CASSLPYRGSSSAGELFF. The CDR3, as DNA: TGTGCCAGCAGCTTACCCTACAGGGGATCGTCTAGTGCCGGGGAGCTGTTTTTT.

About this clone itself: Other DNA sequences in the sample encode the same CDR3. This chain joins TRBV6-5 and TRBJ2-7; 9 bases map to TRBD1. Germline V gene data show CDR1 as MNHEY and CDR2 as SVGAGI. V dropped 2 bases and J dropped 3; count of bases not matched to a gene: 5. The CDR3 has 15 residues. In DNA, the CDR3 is TGTGCCAGCAGTTACAGCGGGACAGGGAGCTACGAGCAGTACTTC. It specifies CASSYSGTGSYEQYF.

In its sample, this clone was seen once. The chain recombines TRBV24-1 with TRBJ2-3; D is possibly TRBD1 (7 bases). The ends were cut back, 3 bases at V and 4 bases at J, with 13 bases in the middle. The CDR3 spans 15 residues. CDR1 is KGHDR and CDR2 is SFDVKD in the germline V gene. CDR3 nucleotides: TGTGCCACCAGTGATGTCGGCAGGGGGGCAGATACGCAGTATTTT. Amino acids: CATSDVGRGADTQYF.

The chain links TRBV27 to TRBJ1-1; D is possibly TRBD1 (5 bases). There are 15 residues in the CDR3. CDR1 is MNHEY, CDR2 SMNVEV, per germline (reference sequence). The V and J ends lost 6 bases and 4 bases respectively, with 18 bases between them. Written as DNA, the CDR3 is TGTGCCAGCAGGGCTTTCGGGGGGGTTGGCACTGAAGCTTTCTTT. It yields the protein CASRAFGGVGTEAFF.

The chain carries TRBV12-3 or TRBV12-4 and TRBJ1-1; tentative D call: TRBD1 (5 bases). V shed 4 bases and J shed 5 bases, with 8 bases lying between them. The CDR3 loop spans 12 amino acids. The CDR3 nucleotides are TGTGCCAGCAGTTACGGGGGGACTGAAGCTTTCTTT. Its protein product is CASSYGGTEAFF.

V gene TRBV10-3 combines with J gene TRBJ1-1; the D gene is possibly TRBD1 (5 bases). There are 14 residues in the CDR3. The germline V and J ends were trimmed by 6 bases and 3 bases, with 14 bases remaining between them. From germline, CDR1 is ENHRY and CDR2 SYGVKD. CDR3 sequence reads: CAISLGGKDTEAFF. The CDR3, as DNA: TGTGCCATCAGCCTGGGGGGTAAGGACACTGAAGCTTTCTTT.